One sample yielded the 5 T cell receptor beta chains listed below, sequenced in a study of T cells in women clearing cervical HPV infection. The data were produced by immunoSEQ multiplex PCR, yet TCRdb's version contains in-frame clones alone and is incomplete. Its table records some 30,000 clones. Sequenced material: blood buffy coat. The receptor set was obtained from a woman between 18 and 69 years old with a cervical HPV16 infection that either progressed to CIN3+ or cleared (not recorded which).

A note on this clone: The observed sequence ends 3 residues before the CDR3 terminus, with the missing tail filled in from the germline J gene. The V call is TRBV28, the J call TRBJ1-2; no clear D gene. Germline values: CDR1 MDHEN, CDR2 SYDVKM. This CDR3 spans 14 amino acids. V was pared by 2 bases and J by 5 bases, with 12 bases between. The CDR3 loop is CASSLSESGYGYTF. The CDR3 DNA, read in part, is TGTGCCAGCAGTTTAAGCGAATCTGGGTATGGC.

Worth noting for this clone: The read ends 3 residues early relative to the CDR3; the germline J gene fills the gap. The chain uses TRBV19 and TRBJ1-5; a weak D match, TRBD1 (5 bases). CDR1 and CDR2 (germline): LNHDA, SQIVND (reference sequence). The CDR3 has 15 residues. With 7 bases removed from V and 0 bases from J, the gap between germline ends came to 13 bases. This CDR3 is CASTYEGRSNQPQHF. The sequenced part of the CDR3 DNA is TGTGCCAGTACTTACGAGGGGCGTAGCAATCAGCCC.

Regarding this clone: The CDR3 end is not reached by the read, which stops 3 residues before it; the germline J gene fills it in. The chain uses TRBV7-2 and TRBJ1-3, with a possible D match to TRBD1 (6 bases). In germline, CDR1 is SGHTA, CDR2 FQGNSA. Trimming took off 3 bases at V and 2 bases at J, with 8 bases between the two ends. The CDR3 length is 14 residues. CDR3 bases read: TGTGCCAGCAGCTTGGACAGAACTGGAAACACC. It specifies CASSLDRTGNT. The whole CDR3 protein is CASSLDRTGNTIYF. The full variable domain, completed using reference TRBV7-2 and TRBJ1-3, is GAGVSQSPSNKVTEKGKDVELRCDPISGHTALYWYRQSLGQGLEFLIYFQGNSAPDKSGLPSDRFSAERTGGSVSTLTIQRTQQEDSAVYLCASSLDRTGNTIYFGEGSWLTVV.

To note about this clone: From the germline J gene comes the end of the CDR3, since the read stops 3 residues before it. The chain has TRBV19 and TRBJ2-5; 9 bases agree with TRBD2. With V trimmed by 5 bases and J by 4 bases, 8 bases remained unmatched. There are 15 residues in the CDR3. Germline CDR1 is LNHDA and CDR2 is SQIVND (reference sequence). The CDR3 spells CASSDLAGGRETQYF. The sequenced part of the CDR3 DNA is TGTGCCAGTAGTGATCTGGCGGGAGGGCGAGAGACC.

As for this clone: Read data end 3 residues before the CDR3 end; the end is taken from the germline J gene. The rearrangement uses TRBV29-1 and TRBJ1-2; the match to TRBD1 covers 10 bases. The trim removed 4 bases at V and 7 bases at J, leaving 3 bases unmatched. There are 12 residues in the CDR3. Germline-derived CDR1 and CDR2 are SQVTM and ANQGSEA. Partial CDR3 DNA: TGCAGCGTTGTCGGGACAGGGGCTGGC. Residues: CSVVGTGAG. The whole CDR3 sequence is CSVVGTGAGYTF.